The 30 T cell receptor beta chains below all came from one sample that was sequenced in a study of neurological immune-mediated disorders. One entry per CDR3 protein results from TCRdb running MiXCR on the 5' RACE reads. The data hold under 130,000 distinct CDR3 sequences, with 10% to 11% observed a single time. Documented time point: longitudinal time-point 3. Sequencing was carried out using PBMCs. The receptors were sampled from a female donor with HTLV-1-associated myelopathy (HAM/TSP).

The chain couples TRBV20-1 to TRBJ2-4, with a tentative D call TRBD2 (6 bases). This CDR3 is built from 11 residues. Germline V gene lookup returns CDR1 DFQATT and CDR2 SNEGSKA (reference sequence). The ends were cut back, 4 bases at V and 7 bases at J, with 8 bases in the middle. The CDR3 coding sequence is TGCAGTGCTACGGGAGTTAACATTCAGTACTTC. It yields the protein CSATGVNIQYF.

The chain has TRBV2 and TRBJ1-1; TRBD1 matches at 8 bases. Germline lookup yields CDR1 SNHLY and CDR2 FYNNEI. This CDR3 spans 14 amino acids. J gave up 3 bases and V 7 bases, and 7 bases lay outside the gene matches. CDR3 nucleotide sequence: TGTGCCAGCAATGGACAGGGAATCCACACTGAAGCTTTCTTT. The encoded protein is CASNGQGIHTEAFF.

This clonotype appeared many times. J is TRBJ1-5 and V is TRBV7-2; D is ambiguous. Trimming cost V 3 bases and J 6 bases, with 12 bases left between them. This CDR3 has 14 residues. Germline values: CDR1 SGHTA, CDR2 FQGNSA. CDR3 region: CASSFPGAGQPQHF. For the CDR3, the DNA is TGTGCCAGCAGCTTCCCCGGTGCTGGTCAGCCCCAGCATTTT.

Ten or more counts support this clonotype. The V call is TRBV5-1, the J call TRBJ1-1; the match to TRBD1 covers 7 bases. The ends lost 4 bases at V and 3 bases at J; junction bases unmatched: 6. This CDR3 is built from 14 residues. Germline lookup yields CDR1 SGHRS and CDR2 YFSETQ. CDR3 sequence (DNA): TGCGCCAGCAGCGTCCCGGGACAGCACACTGAAGCTTTCTTT. It specifies CASSVPGQHTEAFF.

This clonotype was recorded at least ten times. The genes are TRBV5-1 and TRBJ1-1, with 8 bases that match TRBD1. The V and J ends lost 4 bases and 8 bases, in that order; junction bases with no gene match: 7. The germline gives CDR1 SGHRS, CDR2 YFSETQ. This CDR3 has 13 residues. CDR3 loop: CASSLSPGGEAFF. CDR3 nucleotides: TGCGCCAGCAGCCTCTCCCCAGGGGGCGAAGCTTTCTTT.

In its sample, this clonotype was seen many times. The CDR3 DNA follows: TGCGCCAGCAGCCAGTTAGCGGCCTACGAGCAGTACTTC. Translation: CASSQLAAYEQYF. The genes are TRBV4-1 and TRBJ2-7, with D perhaps matching TRBD2 (6 bases). Germline V gene lookup returns CDR1 MGHRA and CDR2 YSYEKL. Trimming took off 3 bases at V and 2 bases at J, with 8 bases between the two ends. The CDR3 consists of 13 residues.

In the case of this clonotype: A junction end diverges from the germline sequence, so it may reflect a read error. The J gene is TRBJ2-7, the V gene TRBV15; D is uncertain. CDR3 length: 15 residues. Germline assignment: CDR1 LNHNV and CDR2 YYDKDF (reference sequence). CDR3 protein: CATSRDRSDSDEQYF. DNA for the CDR3: TGTGCTACCAGTAGAGATAGGAGCGACTCCGACGAGCAGTACTTC. The complete variable domain, with remaining parts taken from reference TRBV15 and TRBJ2-7, reads DAMVIQNPRYQVTQFGKPVTLSCSQTLNHNVMYWYQQKSSQAPKLLFHYYDKDFNNEADTPDNFQSRRPNTSFCFLDIRSPGLGDTAMYLCATSRDRSDSDEQYFGPGTRLTVT.

This clonotype was observed at least ten times. The rearrangement joins TRBV4-1 to TRBJ2-3; TRBD2 matches 9 bases. Trimming at V came to 4 bases and at J to 6 bases, leaving 11 bases not matched to a gene. Germline V gene sequence: CDR1 MGHRA, CDR2 YSYEKL. CDR3 length equals 16 residues. The CDR3 protein is CASSLGLGGGVDTQYF. Written as DNA, the CDR3 is TGCGCCAGCAGCCTCGGCTTGGGCGGGGGGGTGGATACGCAGTATTTT.

This clonotype was detected ten times or more. V gene TRBV25-1 combines with J gene TRBJ1-4; D unresolved. CDR3 length: 15 amino acids. V shed 3 bases and J shed 6 bases, with 14 bases lying between them. The germline gives CDR1 MGHDK, CDR2 SYGVNS. CDR3 protein: CASSDTRVNYEKLFF. CDR3 nucleotides: TGTGCCAGCAGTGATACGAGGGTCAACTATGAAAAACTGTTTTTT.

V usage is TRBV7-9 and J usage is TRBJ2-7; D gene uncertain. The CDR3 consists of 13 residues. The V and J ends lost 5 bases and 5 bases respectively, with 13 bases between them. From germline, CDR1 is SEHNR and CDR2 FQNEAQ (reference sequence). CDR3 coding DNA: TGTGCCAGCAGCGTTGGTAGCCGGGACGAGCAGTACTTC. Amino acids: CASSVGSRDEQYF.

This clonotype appeared many times. The chain recombines TRBV12-3 or TRBV12-4 with TRBJ1-2, with D tentatively TRBD1 (5 bases). Trimming took 5 bases from V and 1 from J, leaving 14 bases between them. The CDR3 runs 15 residues. The CDR3 DNA reads as TGTGCCAGCAGTGACCCGACAGATTATAACTATGGCTACACCTTC. It translates to CASSDPTDYNYGYTF.

This clonotype came up many times. The chain has TRBV5-6 and TRBJ2-1, with TRBD1 identical over 8 bases. Losses at the gene ends were 4 bases for V and 5 bases for J; bases not matched to a gene: 8. Germline lookup yields CDR1 SGHDT and CDR2 YYEEEE. The CDR3 sequence is 15 residues long. For the CDR3, the DNA is TGTGCCAGCAGCGCGGACGGACAGGGCAACAATGAGCAGTTCTTC. Encoded protein: CASSADGQGNNEQFF.

This chain connects TRBV7-2 to TRBJ2-3, with a tentative D call TRBD1 (6 bases). The ends were cut back, 5 bases at V and 7 bases at J, with 13 bases in the middle. The CDR3 has 13 amino acids. Germline V lookup: CDR1 SGHTA, CDR2 FQGNSA. The CDR3 sequence: CASSQGGFHTQYF. The CDR3 DNA sequence: TGTGCCAGCAGCCAAGGGGGATTCCATACGCAGTATTTT.

This clonotype was counted at least ten times. V is TRBV5-1 and J is TRBJ1-1, with TRBD1 matching 8 bases. Germline V CDR1 and CDR2: SGHRS, YFSETQ. The CDR3 spans 14 residues. V lost 2 bases, J lost 2 bases, and 2 bases stayed unmatched. The CDR3 bases are TGCGCCAGCAGCTTCCAGGGGGCAAACACTGAAGCTTTCTTT. Translating it yields CASSFQGANTEAFF.

The V and J genes are TRBV12-3 or TRBV12-4 and TRBJ2-7; a possible D gene is TRBD1 (6 bases). Trimming left V 6 bases short and J 1 base short, with 16 bases between. The CDR3 has 15 amino acids. In nucleotides, the CDR3 is TGTGCCAGCAGCCTCACAGGGAAATCGTCCTACGAGCAGTACTTC. Amino acids: CASSLTGKSSYEQYF.

In its sample, this clonotype was seen many times. V usage is TRBV25-1 and J usage is TRBJ1-4; D not resolved. Germline values: CDR1 MGHDK, CDR2 SYGVNS. This CDR3 has 14 residues. Trimming removed 3 bases at V and 6 bases at J, with 11 bases between. The CDR3 coding sequence is TGTGCCAGCAGTGATGGGGTCCTGGATGAAAAACTGTTTTTT. Its protein is CASSDGVLDEKLFF.

This clonotype was detected ten times or more. The V gene is TRBV29-1, the J gene TRBJ1-4; D not certain. V dropped 4 bases and J dropped 0 bases, with 6 bases sitting between them. The germline V gene encodes CDR1 SQVTM and CDR2 ANQGSEA. The CDR3 length is 13 residues. CDR3 sequence: CSVAGATNEKLFF. CDR3 nucleotide sequence: TGCAGCGTTGCAGGCGCAACTAATGAAAAACTGTTTTTT.

This clonotype occurred many times. The V gene is TRBV12-3 or TRBV12-4, the J gene TRBJ2-1; D remains ambiguous. V was trimmed by 6 bases and J by 4 bases, leaving 10 bases between them. This CDR3 region has 13 residues. The chain's CDR3 is CASRPTVYNEQFF. The DNA of the CDR3 is TGTGCCAGCAGACCGACGGTATACAATGAGCAGTTCTTC.

This clonotype came up many times. The gene calls are TRBV7-9 and TRBJ2-3; D unclear. Germline V lookup: CDR1 SEHNR, CDR2 FQNEAQ (reference sequence). The V and J ends lost 3 bases and 2 bases respectively, with 3 bases between them. CDR3 length: 12 amino acids. CDR3 DNA: TGTGCCAGCAGCTTTCACACAGATACGCAGTATTTT. This translates into CASSFHTDTQYF. Full variable domain (remainder filled in from reference TRBV7-9 and TRBJ2-3): DTGVSQNPRHKITKRGQNVTFRCDPISEHNRLYWYRQTLGQGPEFLTYFQNEAQLEKSRLLSDRFSAERPKGSFSTLEIQRTEQGDSAMYLCASSFHTDTQYFGPGTRLTVL.

A remark on this clonotype: The missing conserved phenylalanine or tryptophan at the end of this CDR3 makes a read error likely. The CDR3 coding sequence is TGCGCCAGCAGCCGCGTGGGGGCTGACTACAATGAGCAGTTCATC. This sequence encodes CASSRVGADYNEQFI. The V call is TRBV5-1, the J call TRBJ2-1; D possibly corresponds to TRBD1 (6 bases). V gave up 4 bases and J gave up 3 bases, with 14 bases separating them. Germline V gene data show CDR1 as SGHRS and CDR2 as YFSETQ. CDR3 length equals 15 residues.

Of note for this clonotype: A much larger clone differs by one base, so this may be a read error. This rearrangement joins TRBV18 to TRBJ2-1, with 13 bases matching TRBD2. The V gene end was trimmed by 3 bases and the J gene end by 10 bases; junction bases not matched to a gene: 9. Germline CDR1 is KGHSH and CDR2 is LQKENI. This CDR3 spans 16 amino acids. This chain's CDR3 is CASSPSTSGGDGEQFF. CDR3 DNA sequence: TGTGCCAGCTCACCGTCAACTAGCGGGGGGGACGGAGAGCAGTTCTTC.

This clonotype came up many times. The V call is TRBV5-5, the J call TRBJ1-5, with 8 bases matching TRBD1. The CDR3 spans 15 residues. Germline V lookup: CDR1 SGHKS, CDR2 YYEKEE (reference sequence). V lost 6 bases to trimming and J lost 3 bases; unmatched junction nucleotides: 8. DNA of the CDR3: TGTGCCAGCACCGCAGGGACAGGCCACAATCAGCCCCAGCATTTT. It codes for CASTAGTGHNQPQHF.

The V call is TRBV5-1, the J call TRBJ1-3, with D tentatively TRBD1 (5 bases). The CDR3 loop spans 15 amino acids. The germline gives CDR1 SGHRS, CDR2 YFSETQ. Trimming left V 2 bases short and J 0 bases short, with 9 bases between. The CDR3 bases are TGCGCCAGCAGCTTCGACGGGACCTCTGGAAACACCATATATTTT. Residues: CASSFDGTSGNTIYF. Full variable domain (rest looked up from reference TRBV5-1 and TRBJ1-3): KAGVTQTPRYLIKTRGQQVTLSCSPISGHRSVSWYQQTPGQGLQFLFEYFSETQRNKGNFPGRFSGRQFSNSRSEMNVSTLELGDSALYLCASSFDGTSGNTIYFGEGSWLTVV.

J is TRBJ2-3 and V is TRBV19; D ambiguous. The CDR3 consists of 13 residues. Trimming took 5 bases from V and 8 from J, leaving 14 bases between them. In germline, CDR1 is LNHDA, CDR2 SQIVND (reference sequence). The CDR3 loop is CASSGLASVTQYF. DNA for the CDR3: TGTGCCAGTAGTGGCCTGGCCTCAGTTACGCAGTATTTT.

The table lists this clonotype with many counts. CDR3 amino acids: CAFMGGGNEQFF. The CDR3 coding sequence is TGTGCCTTTATGGGGGGGGGCAATGAGCAGTTCTTC. This sequence joins TRBV5-6 and TRBJ2-1; 7 bases are a match to TRBD2. This CDR3 is built from 12 residues. Germline CDR1 and CDR2: SGHDT and YYEEEE. Unmatched junction bases numbered 7, after V lost 10 bases and J lost 6 bases. Filled out from reference TRBV5-6 and TRBJ2-1, the complete variable domain reads DAGVTQSPTHLIKTRGQQVTLRCSPKSGHDTVSWYQQALGQGPQFIFQYYEEEERQRGNFPDRFSGHQFPNYSSELNVNALLLGDSALYLCAFMGGGNEQFFGPGTRLTVL.

This clonotype was detected many times. V and J are TRBV20-1 and TRBJ2-1; TRBD2 matches 9 bases. In germline, CDR1 is DFQATT, CDR2 SNEGSKA (reference sequence). The CDR3 totals 16 residues. Trimming took 1 base from V and 5 from J; bases not matched to a gene: 9. CDR3 amino acids: CSARGLAALRDNEQFF. DNA of the CDR3: TGCAGTGCTAGAGGACTAGCGGCCTTAAGGGACAATGAGCAGTTCTTC.

This clonotype has a count of ten or more. V and J are TRBV7-9 and TRBJ2-1, with D perhaps TRBD1 (5 bases). Germline CDR1 SEHNR, CDR2 FQNEAQ (reference sequence). CDR3 length: 18 residues. V gave up 1 base and J gave up 2 bases, with 18 bases separating them. The DNA for the CDR3 is TGTGCCAGCAGCTTAGGGATATACGGACAAATCGCCTACAATGAGCAGTTCTTC. Protein: CASSLGIYGQIAYNEQFF. Drawing the rest from reference TRBV7-9 and TRBJ2-1, the complete variable domain is DTGVSQNPRHKITKRGQNVTFRCDPISEHNRLYWYRQTLGQGPEFLTYFQNEAQLEKSRLLSDRFSAERPKGSFSTLEIQRTEQGDSAMYLCASSLGIYGQIAYNEQFFGPGTRLTVL.

The table lists this clonotype with many counts. This chain joins TRBV20-1 and TRBJ2-2, with D possibly being TRBD2 (6 bases). Trimming pared 6 bases from V and 0 bases from J, leaving 14 bases between. CDR3 length equals 15 residues. CDR1 DFQATT and CDR2 SNEGSKA come from the germline V gene (reference sequence). CDR3 nucleotides: TGCAGTGCATCTGACTGGGGGGCGAACACCGGGGAGCTGTTTTTT. This translates into CSASDWGANTGELFF.

This clonotype was counted ten times or more. This chain connects TRBV3-1 to TRBJ2-2; possibly TRBD1 or TRBD2 for D (5 bases each). From germline, CDR1 is LGHDT and CDR2 YNNKEL (reference sequence). The CDR3 spans 15 residues. The ends were cut back, 4 bases at V and 1 base at J, with 10 bases in the middle. DNA of the CDR3: TGTGCCAGCAGCCTCCGGGACGGGAACACCGGGGAGCTGTTTTTT. Protein: CASSLRDGNTGELFF. The full variable domain, completed using reference TRBV3-1 and TRBJ2-2, is DTAVSQTPKYLVTQMGNDKSIKCEQNLGHDTMYWYKQDSKKFLKIMFSYNNKELIINETVPNRFSPKSPDKAHLNLHINSLELGDSAVYFCASSLRDGNTGELFFGEGSRLTVL.

For this clonotype: A junction end diverges from the germline sequence, so it may reflect a read error. The chain combines TRBV15 with TRBJ2-7; D not certain. In germline, CDR1 is LNHNV, CDR2 YYDKDF (reference sequence). There are 15 residues in the CDR3. CDR3 DNA: TGTGCTACCAGCAGAGAGAAAAAGAGCTCCTACGAGCAGTACTTC. Translating it yields CATSREKKSSYEQYF.